Presented here are 18 T cell receptor beta chains from one specimen sequenced in a study of shared clonotypes between healthy human individuals. Generated by immunoSEQ multiplex PCR, the TCRdb table keeps only in-frame clones and is missing some. The sample lists about 480,000 clones, 79% occurring once. Source material: PBMCs. The receptors were gathered from a middle-aged woman in good health. Some clones in this sample may be carry-over from other donors' samples.

The chain employs TRBV5-1 and TRBJ1-1; D is possibly TRBD1 (5 bases). Trimming left V 0 bases short and J 4 bases short, with 13 bases between. Per germline, CDR1 SGHRS and CDR2 YFSETQ. The CDR3 sequence is 15 residues long. The chain's CDR3 is CASSLDIGGPTEAFF. CDR3 nucleotide sequence: TGCGCCAGCAGCTTGGATATTGGGGGACCCACTGAAGCTTTCTTT.

The V gene is TRBV7-9, the J gene TRBJ2-5; 7 bases align to TRBD1. Germline values: CDR1 SEHNR, CDR2 FQNEAQ (reference sequence). J was trimmed by 0 bases and V by 3 bases; bases with no gene match: 7. The CDR3 runs to 16 residues. The CDR3 loop reads CASSFGDRQYQETQYF. As DNA, the CDR3 is TGTGCCAGCAGCTTTGGGGACAGACAGTACCAAGAGACCCAGTACTTC.

This clone was detected only a few times. Distinct nucleotide sequences in the sample also encode this CDR3. This rearrangement joins TRBV7-3 to TRBJ2-2; D not certain. The CDR3 has 13 residues. Germline CDR1 reads SGHTA; CDR2 reads FQGTGA. V was pared by 0 bases and J by 4 bases, with 3 bases between. The CDR3 sequence is CASSLTGTGELFF. CDR3 in DNA: TGTGCCAGCAGCTTAACCGGCACCGGGGAGCTGTTTTTT.

The V call is TRBV6-5, the J call TRBJ2-2; 8 positions match TRBD2. Losses at the gene ends were 10 bases for V and 1 base for J; bases not matched to a gene: 5. This CDR3 has 14 residues. Germline-derived CDR1 and CDR2 are MNHEY and SVGAGI. This chain's CDR3 is CATEREMNTGELFF. CDR3 bases: TGTGCCACGGAGCGGGAGATGAACACCGGGGAGCTGTTTTTT.

This rearrangement joins TRBV5-4 to TRBJ1-2; D is ambiguous. The CDR3 is 17 residues long. Germline CDR1 is SGHNT and CDR2 is YYREEE (reference sequence). V was trimmed by 0 bases and J by 0 bases, leaving 15 bases between them. The CDR3 DNA follows: TGTGCCAGCAGCTTGGTTCCAGGAACCCCCTCTAACTATGGCTACACCTTC. Amino acids: CASSLVPGTPSNYGYTF.

This clone was seen more than once but under ten times. The chain is built from TRBV30 and TRBJ1-6; the match to TRBD1 covers 8 bases. This CDR3 is built from 15 residues. The V gene's germline CDR1 is GTSNPN and CDR2 SVGIG (reference sequence). V shed 3 bases, J shed 5 bases, and the junction held 6 bases outside the gene matches. CDR3 sequence reads: CAWSRPTGDNSPLHF. For the CDR3, the DNA is TGTGCCTGGAGCCGCCCGACAGGGGATAATTCACCCCTCCACTTT.

This clone was seen a few times. The gene calls are TRBV5-4 and TRBJ1-2; 9 bases are a match to TRBD1. The germline V gene encodes CDR1 SGHNT and CDR2 YYREEE (reference sequence). J lost 6 bases, V lost 1 base, and 4 bases had no gene match. CDR3 length equals 14 residues. The CDR3 here is CASSLLQGADGYTF. The DNA for the CDR3 is TGTGCCAGCAGCTTGCTACAGGGGGCAGATGGCTACACCTTC.

The rearrangement joins TRBV7-3 to TRBJ1-2, with a possible D match to TRBD1 (6 bases). Germline-derived CDR1 and CDR2 are SGHTA and FQGTGA. Trimming took off 1 base at V and 7 bases at J, with 10 bases between the two ends. The CDR3 loop spans 13 amino acids. The CDR3 protein is CASSLRGGGGYTF. For the CDR3, the DNA is TGTGCCAGCAGCTTAAGAGGGGGTGGTGGCTACACCTTC.

The genes are TRBV19 and TRBJ2-1, with 7 nucleotides matching TRBD1. The V gene end was trimmed by 6 bases and the J gene end by 4 bases; junction bases not matched to a gene: 3. CDR1 and CDR2 (germline): LNHDA, SQIVND (reference sequence). The CDR3 sequence is 13 residues long. The CDR3 is CASSRDRYNEQFF. The CDR3 DNA follows: TGTGCCAGTAGCCGGGACAGATACAATGAGCAGTTCTTC.

DNA of the CDR3: TGTGCCAGCAGCGTCCGGAGCCTTAGTTACGAGCAGTACTTC. It is translated as CASSVRSLSYEQYF. The chain is built from TRBV7-2 and TRBJ2-7; unclear D gene. The germline V and J ends were trimmed by 5 bases and 4 bases, with 15 bases remaining between them. This CDR3 is built from 14 residues. The V gene's germline CDR1 is SGHTA and CDR2 FQGNSA.

This rearrangement joins TRBV5-6 to TRBJ1-6; no definite D call. V lost 4 bases to trimming and J lost 10 bases, with 18 bases between them. The CDR3 is 15 residues long. The germline CDR1 and CDR2 sequences are SGHDT and YYEEEE. CDR3 loop: CASSRGSVPNSPLHF. In DNA form, the CDR3 reads TGTGCCAGCAGCCGTGGCTCGGTTCCTAACTCACCCCTCCACTTT.

This clone showed up just a few times. CDR3 sequence: CSVEYTSGYLSYNEQFF. CDR3 DNA sequence: TGCAGCGTTGAATATACTAGCGGATACCTTTCCTACAATGAGCAGTTCTTC. The chain combines TRBV29-1 with TRBJ2-1; 8 bases agree with TRBD2. V gave up 2 bases and J gave up 1 base; unmatched junction bases: 10. Germline V gene sequence: CDR1 SQVTM, CDR2 ANQGSEA. The CDR3 length is 17 residues.

The rearrangement joins TRBV29-1 to TRBJ2-2, with 7 bases that match TRBD1. V shed 5 bases, J shed 0 bases, and the junction held 3 bases outside the gene matches. CDR1 and CDR2 from the germline V gene are SQVTM and ANQGSEA. The CDR3 is made up of 14 amino acids. CDR3 nucleotide sequence: TGCAGCGTTACCGGGACAGCGAACACCGGGGAGCTGTTTTTT. Translated: CSVTGTANTGELFF.

This clone was detected only a few times. Other DNA sequences in the sample encode the same CDR3. This chain connects TRBV7-9 to TRBJ2-1; D is undetermined. V shed 1 base and J shed 5 bases, with 6 bases lying between them. This CDR3 has 13 residues. The germline V gene encodes CDR1 SEHNR and CDR2 FQNEAQ (reference sequence). For the CDR3, the DNA is TGTGCCAGCAGCTTAGGTCGGCACAATGAGCAGTTCTTC. Residues: CASSLGRHNEQFF.

The V call is TRBV7-8, the J call TRBJ1-2; D perhaps matches TRBD1 (5 bases). The CDR3 contains 15 residues. CDR1 and CDR2 from the germline V gene are SGHVS and FQNEAQ. With 5 bases removed from V and 3 bases from J, the gap between germline ends came to 16 bases. Written as DNA, the CDR3 is TGTGCCAGCAGCCAGAGAGGCTGGGGGGACTATGGCTACACCTTC. Protein product: CASSQRGWGDYGYTF.

The chain is built from TRBV29-1 and TRBJ2-5; 12 nucleotides align to TRBD2. The DNA matches TRBJ2-7 better at its end, which makes the J call doubtful. CDR1 SQVTM and CDR2 ANQGSEA come from the germline V gene. This CDR3 has 13 residues. CDR3 DNA: TGCAGCGTTGCGACTAGCGGGAGTTACGAGCAGTACTTC. Translating gives CSVATSGSYEQYF.

This CDR3 is CASSLGAGKETQYF. The DNA of the CDR3 is TGTGCCAGCAGCTTGGGGGCAGGGAAAGAGACCCAGTACTTC. The genes are TRBV5-4 and TRBJ2-5; TRBD1 might be the D (5 bases). Germline V gene sequence: CDR1 SGHNT, CDR2 YYREEE (reference sequence). The CDR3 loop spans 14 amino acids. V lost 0 bases to trimming and J lost 3 bases, with 9 bases between them.

J is TRBJ1-3 and V is TRBV7-2, with 9 bases matching TRBD1. Looked up from germline, CDR1 is SGHTA and CDR2 is FQGNSA. This CDR3 is built from 19 residues. V was pared by 1 base and J by 0 bases, with 10 bases of the junction left unmatched. The CDR3 nucleotides are TGTGCCAGCAGCTTAGTAGCGCCGGGGACAGGGAACTCTGGAAACACCATATATTTT. Amino acid sequence: CASSLVAPGTGNSGNTIYF.